This entry describes one TCR beta chain. In this sample, this clonotype turned up once. It lacks a known antigen. It has no much larger one-base neighbor in the sample; base qualities were not kept. One read is thin evidence. The record originates from a study of CD8 T cells in Susac syndrome (dated by TCRdb to the late 2010s). The study in broad terms: Repertoire sequencing was used to test whether CD8+ T cell activation and differentiation in Susac syndrome was antigen driven. Study-wide findings and limitations: The number of individuals in the TCR sequencing and HLA analysis was recognized as being relatively small.

RNA was extracted with the RNeasy kit and roughly 0.45 to 1 ug was reverse transcribed using random hexamers. The immunoSEQ multiplex PCR assay, which covers 54 Vbeta and 13 Jbeta segments, was used to amplify TCR beta CDR3 regions. Bias from PCR amplification was corrected by using a synthetic template baseline for primer optimization and for computational correction. The study's processing was this. Only productive sequences were kept, with reads annotated to V, D and J genes according to IMGT and analyzed in immunoSEQ Analyzer. Clonality was computed as one minus Shannon entropy normalized by log2 of the number of productive unique sequences. For each patient and control, public and private clones were evaluated within the 100 most prevalent clones. Susac-specific clones were defined as absent from healthy and MS cohorts, over a thousand published viral clones and other ImmuneACCESS disease sequences. Starting from the raw public reads, TCRdb applied fastp trimming at Q25, assembled clones with MiXCR and retained in-frame beta chains. A single entry per CDR3 protein holds the most common genes and DNA from its merged rows. TCRdb's processing, not the authors', yielded these V and J calls. Recorded for this sample are 120,000 to 150,000 distinct CDR3 sequences; roughly 94% of them occurred a single time. The ten largest account for nearly 0.085% of the sample.

The germline V gene (reference sequence) supplies CDR1 LGHDT and CDR2 YNNKEL. The CDR3 spans 15 residues, from the cysteine through the phenylalanine. Of the read, only the CDR3 DNA is kept; its 45 bases are in frame from base 1. Cut back by 2 bases and 6 bases, the V and J ends lie 17 bases apart. Peripheral blood CD8+ and CD4+ T cells from healthy donors, Susac syndrome patients and multiple sclerosis patients were profiled using high-throughput TCR beta sequencing. Healthy donors were age- and sex-matched controls. Bulk CD8+ and CD4+ T cells were purified by magnetic negative isolation, whereas CD8+ TEMRA cells were enriched by FACS. Blood was drawn into EDTA tubes, processed within 24 hours, and PBMCs were isolated by density gradient centrifugation. PBMCs intended for TCR sequencing were cryopreserved in liquid nitrogen and were subsequently thawed in a 37 degrees C water bath. A purity of at least 90% was achieved for sorted or isolated CD4+, CD8+ and CD8+ TEMRA cells.

Sample: CD4+ T cells from PBMCs. The chain couples TRBV3-1 to TRBJ2-7; the D segment could be TRBD2, given 6 matching bases. This TCR was sampled from a human donor in good health. The CDR3: CASSQPGRELGEQYF. Read as DNA, the sequence is TGTGCCAGCAGCCAACCGGGACGGGAGCTTGGCGAGCAGTACTTC.